This T cell receptor (beta chain) was captured by sequencing in a study of T cell responses to AZD1222 COVID-19 vaccine. Study-level findings and limits: Donor demographics were predominantly white British with a female majority; clonal diversity may be underestimated. No repertoire was sampled before or during the peak T cell response, only after it. Spike-specific TCR depth and breadth grew after two AZD1222 doses. Baseline antibody screening turned up just 6 or 7 seropositive AZD1222 recipients.

Comment on this clone: Its antigen remains unknown.

TCRdb keeps only in-frame clones here, not all; method: immunoSEQ multiplex PCR. The data show 52,000 or so clones, with less than 85% seen just once and roughly a quarter held by the top ten. The CDR3 is 18 residues long. Trimming at V came to 3 bases and at J to 5 bases, leaving 13 bases not matched to a gene. In germline, CDR1 is SGDLS, CDR2 YYNGEE. The receptor's source is an adult in good health. The sample in question was peripheral blood, obtained on day 0 of AZD1222 vaccination. The V gene is TRBV9, the J gene TRBJ2-1; 11 bases map to TRBD2. CDR3 DNA: TGTGCCAGCAGCGACGGACTAGCGGGCCGCCCAGAAGACAATGAGCAGTTCTTC. Its translation is CASSDGLAGRPEDNEQFF.